Listed below are T cell receptor beta chains from one sample, sequenced in a study of chemoradiotherapy in HPV16-positive cancers. Profiling relied on immunoSEQ multiplex PCR, and the TCRdb table lists in-frame clones only, not all of them. The sample carries 2,000 or so clones, roughly 90% recorded once. The sequences come from tumor tissue, collected from a patient who underwent chemoradiotherapy. The receptors here all came from a human donor with HPV-associated anogenital cancer. Each CDR3 is given with its conserved first and last residue.

j_call v_call cdr3_aa
TRBJ2-7 TRBV2 CASSDMGTSYEQYF
TRBJ1-2 TRBV7-2 CASSPWGDSSIGYTF
TRBJ2-5 TRBV7-6 CASSLALATQETQYF
TRBJ1-1 TRBV6-6 CASSYPTGNTEAFF
TRBJ1-2 TRBV10-2 CASSDRTADGYTF
TRBJ1-2 TRBV7-9 CASSLAGLRKDYGYTF
TRBJ1-3 TRBV6-1 CASSILGGENTIYF
TRBJ1-6 TRBV30 CAWSPGQGASPLHF
TRBJ2-7 TRBV28 CASSADRSEQYF
TRBJ2-5 TRBV7-9 CASSLLRGTGEETQYF
TRBJ2-7 TRBV19 CASSHRDRVYEQYF
TRBJ1-1 TRBV30 CAWSFGHFNTEAFF
TRBJ2-5 TRBV7-2 CASTLGTLGHGETQYF
TRBJ2-1 TRBV27 CASSKGQRPNNEQFF
TRBJ1-1 TRBV5-1 CASSFGTADMNTEAFF
TRBJ2-4 TRBV19 CASSTPTLAGAHIQYF
TRBJ2-3 TRBV27 CASSPGPGDTQYF
TRBJ2-3 TRBV29-1 CSGITGGTDTQYF
TRBJ1-1 TRBV11-1 CASSLGLSGTEAFF
TRBJ1-2 TRBV29-1 CSVAGQGYGYTF
TRBJ2-2 TRBV6-4 CASSDRADTGELFF
TRBJ1-1 TRBV18 CASSHGMNTEAFF
TRBJ2-1 TRBV6-5 CASSYGQGAGNEQFF
TRBJ1-2 TRBV4-2 CASSPTDRVGGYTF
TRBJ1-2 TRBV7-9 CASSLEGREVVTGGYTF
TRBJ2-1 TRBV28 CASSVPGQGSPEQFF
TRBJ1-2 TRBV5-6 CASSLDASGLYGYTF
TRBJ1-1 TRBV19 CASSWTSEAFF
TRBJ1-1 TRBV7-9 CASSLGAGDTEAFF
TRBJ2-3 TRBV5-1 CASSSQASTDTQYF
TRBJ1-2 TRBV28 CASTLDRARGYTF
TRBJ2-5 TRBV27 CASSLSGGGTGGAKTQYF
TRBJ1-1 TRBV6-6 CASSYLGMGKTEAFF
TRBJ1-5 TRBV30 CAWSAREGQPQHF
. TRBV9 CASSERTADEQYF
TRBJ2-3 TRBV5-1 CASSPYGGPIDTQYF
TRBJ1-1 TRBV5-1 CASSYGRTNTEAFF
TRBJ1-2 TRBV28 CASSLGDRGYTF
TRBJ1-3 TRBV4-3 CASSQGISSGNTIYF
TRBJ1-2 TRBV2 CASSRDSPLANYGYTF